The clone carrying this TCR beta chain was seen just once. The antigen remains unidentified. The investigators sampled blood at baseline, at cycle 4 day 1, and at cycle 7 day 1. The data originate from a study of OX40 agonist ivuxolimab in advanced cancers. Study background: The patients received agonistic anti-OX40 (CD134) antibody ivuxolimab. Study-wide points: At 0.1 to 3.0 mg/kg, CD4+ and CD8+ blood T cells expanded clonally by week 6.

The assay was immunoSEQ multiplex PCR, and TCRdb's table has in-frame clones only and misses some. Altogether tens of thousands of clones are present, roughly 88% being singletons, with the ten largest covering around 10%. Sequencing was performed on CD4+ or CD8+ T cells sorted from blood, taken in a trial of the OX40 agonist ivuxolimab. The sequence derives from an adult with an advanced solid tumor such as melanoma, head and neck, liver or kidney cancer.

The CDR3 loop is CASSAPGQPELFF. In nucleotides, the CDR3 is TGTGCCAGCAGTGCCCCGGGACAGCCGGAGCTGTTTTTT. The V call is TRBV2, the J call TRBJ2-2, with TRBD1 matching 7 bases. CDR1 is SNHLY and CDR2 is FYNNEI in the germline V gene. Germline trimming cut 4 bases from V and 10 bases from J; bases unmatched to any gene: 6. The CDR3 extends over 13 amino acids.